Reported below is one T cell receptor (beta chain). At one of its ends the junction is not consistent with the germline gene, which may arise from a read error. These data belong to a study of blood T cell repertoires in COVID-19. Study summary: The United States, Italy and Spain provided the acute and convalescent COVID-19 samples.

The method was immunoSEQ multiplex PCR; TCRdb's version includes in-frame clones alone and lacks a portion of them. The data contain tens of thousands of clones, approximately 89% of them singletons. CDR1 is SGHDT, CDR2 YYEEEE, per germline. There are 15 residues in the CDR3. The receptor was isolated from a human donor in a cohort sampled during active COVID-19. V is TRBV5-6 and J is TRBJ1-6, with D hard to call. The sample consisted of peripheral blood. The CDR3 DNA reads as TGTGCCAGCAGTTTGGGGTCCGGGTTCAGTTCACCCCTCCACTTT. Its protein product is CASSLGSGFSSPLHF.